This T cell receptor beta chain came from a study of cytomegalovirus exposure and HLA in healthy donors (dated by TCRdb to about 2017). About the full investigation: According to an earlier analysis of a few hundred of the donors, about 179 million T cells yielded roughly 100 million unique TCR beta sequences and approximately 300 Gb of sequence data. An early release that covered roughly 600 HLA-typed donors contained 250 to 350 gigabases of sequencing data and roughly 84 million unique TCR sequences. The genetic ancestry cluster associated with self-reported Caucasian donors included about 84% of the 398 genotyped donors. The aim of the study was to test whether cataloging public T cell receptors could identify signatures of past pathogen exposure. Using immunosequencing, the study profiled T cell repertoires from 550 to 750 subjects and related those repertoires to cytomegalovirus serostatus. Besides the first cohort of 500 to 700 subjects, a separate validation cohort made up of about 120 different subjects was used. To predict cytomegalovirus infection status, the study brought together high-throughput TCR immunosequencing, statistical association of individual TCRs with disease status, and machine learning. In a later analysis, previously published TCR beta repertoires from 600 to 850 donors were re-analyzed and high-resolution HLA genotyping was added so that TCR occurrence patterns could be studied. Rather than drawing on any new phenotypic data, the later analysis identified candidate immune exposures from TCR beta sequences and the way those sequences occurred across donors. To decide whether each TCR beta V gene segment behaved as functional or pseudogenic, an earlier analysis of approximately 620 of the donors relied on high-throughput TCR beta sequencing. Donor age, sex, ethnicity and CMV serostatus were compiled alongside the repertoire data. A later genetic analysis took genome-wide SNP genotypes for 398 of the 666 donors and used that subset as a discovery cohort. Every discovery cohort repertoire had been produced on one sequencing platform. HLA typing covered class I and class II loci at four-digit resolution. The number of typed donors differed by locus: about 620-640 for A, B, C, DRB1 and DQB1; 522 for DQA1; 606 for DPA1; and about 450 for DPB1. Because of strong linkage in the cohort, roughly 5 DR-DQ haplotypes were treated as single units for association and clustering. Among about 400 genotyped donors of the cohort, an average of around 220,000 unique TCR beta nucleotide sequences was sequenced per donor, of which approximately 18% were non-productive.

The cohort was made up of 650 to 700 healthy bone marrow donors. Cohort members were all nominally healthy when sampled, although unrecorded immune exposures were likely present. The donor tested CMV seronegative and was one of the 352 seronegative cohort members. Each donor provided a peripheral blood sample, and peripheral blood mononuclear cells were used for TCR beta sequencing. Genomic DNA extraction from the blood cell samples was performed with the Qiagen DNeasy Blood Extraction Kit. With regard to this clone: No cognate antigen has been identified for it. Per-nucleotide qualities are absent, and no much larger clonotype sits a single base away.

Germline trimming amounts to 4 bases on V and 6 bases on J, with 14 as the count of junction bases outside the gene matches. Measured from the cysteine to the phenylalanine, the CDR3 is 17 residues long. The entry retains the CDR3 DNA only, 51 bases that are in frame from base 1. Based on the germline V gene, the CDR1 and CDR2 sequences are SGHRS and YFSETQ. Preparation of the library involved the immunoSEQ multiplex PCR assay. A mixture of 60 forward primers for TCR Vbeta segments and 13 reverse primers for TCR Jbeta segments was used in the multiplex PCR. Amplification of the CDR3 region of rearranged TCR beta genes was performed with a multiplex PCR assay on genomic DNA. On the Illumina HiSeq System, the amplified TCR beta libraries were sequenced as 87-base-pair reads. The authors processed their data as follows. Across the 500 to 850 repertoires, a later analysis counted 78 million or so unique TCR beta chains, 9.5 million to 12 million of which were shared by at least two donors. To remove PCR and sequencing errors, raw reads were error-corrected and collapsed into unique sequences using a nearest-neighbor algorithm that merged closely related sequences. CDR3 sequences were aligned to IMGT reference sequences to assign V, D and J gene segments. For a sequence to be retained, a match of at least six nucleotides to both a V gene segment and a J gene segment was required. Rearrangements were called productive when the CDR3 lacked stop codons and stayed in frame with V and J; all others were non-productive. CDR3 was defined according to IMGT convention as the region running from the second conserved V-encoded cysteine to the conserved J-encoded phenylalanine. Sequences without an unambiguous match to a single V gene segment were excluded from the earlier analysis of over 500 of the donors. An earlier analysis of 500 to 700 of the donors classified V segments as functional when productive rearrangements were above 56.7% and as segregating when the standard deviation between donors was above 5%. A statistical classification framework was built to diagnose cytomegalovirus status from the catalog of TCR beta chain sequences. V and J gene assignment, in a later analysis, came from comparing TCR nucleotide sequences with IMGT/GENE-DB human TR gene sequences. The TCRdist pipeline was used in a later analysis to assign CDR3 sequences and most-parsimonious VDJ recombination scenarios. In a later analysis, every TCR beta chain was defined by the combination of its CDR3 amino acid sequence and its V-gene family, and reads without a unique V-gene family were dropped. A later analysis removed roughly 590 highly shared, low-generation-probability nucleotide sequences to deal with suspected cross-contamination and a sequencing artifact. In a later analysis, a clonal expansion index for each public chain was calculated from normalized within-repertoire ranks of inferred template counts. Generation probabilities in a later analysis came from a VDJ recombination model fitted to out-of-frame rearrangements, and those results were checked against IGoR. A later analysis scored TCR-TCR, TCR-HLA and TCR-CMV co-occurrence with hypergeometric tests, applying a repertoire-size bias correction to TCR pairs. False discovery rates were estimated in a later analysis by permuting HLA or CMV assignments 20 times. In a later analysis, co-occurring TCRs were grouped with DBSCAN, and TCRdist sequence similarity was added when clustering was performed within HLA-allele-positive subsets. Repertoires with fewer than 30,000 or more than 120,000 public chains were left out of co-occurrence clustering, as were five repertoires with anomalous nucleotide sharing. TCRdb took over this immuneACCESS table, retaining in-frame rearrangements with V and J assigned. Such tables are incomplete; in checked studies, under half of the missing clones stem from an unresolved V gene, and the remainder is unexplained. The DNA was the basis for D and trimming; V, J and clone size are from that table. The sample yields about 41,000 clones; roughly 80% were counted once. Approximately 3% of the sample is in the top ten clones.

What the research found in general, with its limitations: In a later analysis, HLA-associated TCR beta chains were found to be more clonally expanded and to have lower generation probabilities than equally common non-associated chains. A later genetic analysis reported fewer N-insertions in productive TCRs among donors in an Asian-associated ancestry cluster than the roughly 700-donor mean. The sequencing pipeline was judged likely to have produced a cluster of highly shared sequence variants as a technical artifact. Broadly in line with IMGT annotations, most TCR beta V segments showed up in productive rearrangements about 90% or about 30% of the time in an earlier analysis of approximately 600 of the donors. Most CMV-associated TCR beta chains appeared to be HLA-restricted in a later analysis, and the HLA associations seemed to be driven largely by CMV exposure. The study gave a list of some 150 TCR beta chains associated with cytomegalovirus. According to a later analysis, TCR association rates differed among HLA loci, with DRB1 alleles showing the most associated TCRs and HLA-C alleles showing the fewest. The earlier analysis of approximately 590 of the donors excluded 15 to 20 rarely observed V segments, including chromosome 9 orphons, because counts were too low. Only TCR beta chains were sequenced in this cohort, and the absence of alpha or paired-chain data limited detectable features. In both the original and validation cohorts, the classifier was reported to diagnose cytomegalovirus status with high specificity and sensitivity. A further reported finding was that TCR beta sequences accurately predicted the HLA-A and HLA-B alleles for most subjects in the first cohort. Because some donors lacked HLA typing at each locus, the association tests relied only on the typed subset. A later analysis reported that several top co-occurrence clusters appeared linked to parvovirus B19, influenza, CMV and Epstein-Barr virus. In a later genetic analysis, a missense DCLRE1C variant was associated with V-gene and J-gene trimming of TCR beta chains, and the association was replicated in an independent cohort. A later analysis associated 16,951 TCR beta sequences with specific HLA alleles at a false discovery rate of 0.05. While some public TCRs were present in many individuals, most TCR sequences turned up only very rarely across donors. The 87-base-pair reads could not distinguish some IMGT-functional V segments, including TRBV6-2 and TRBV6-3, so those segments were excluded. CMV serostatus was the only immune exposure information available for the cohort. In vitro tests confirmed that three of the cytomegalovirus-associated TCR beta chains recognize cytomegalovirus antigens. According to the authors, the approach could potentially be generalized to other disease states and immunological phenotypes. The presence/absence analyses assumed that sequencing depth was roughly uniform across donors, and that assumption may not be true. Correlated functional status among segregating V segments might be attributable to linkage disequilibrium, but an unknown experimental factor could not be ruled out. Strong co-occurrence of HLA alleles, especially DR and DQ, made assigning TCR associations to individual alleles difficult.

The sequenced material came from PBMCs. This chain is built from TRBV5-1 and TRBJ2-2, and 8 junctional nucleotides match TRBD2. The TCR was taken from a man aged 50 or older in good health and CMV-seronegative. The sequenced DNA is TGCGCCAGCAGCGAAACGCGGGGGGTTCAGGGCGCCGGGGAGCTGTTTTTT. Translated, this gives CASSETRGVQGAGELFF.